This T cell receptor beta chain emerged from a study of blood T cells in healthy people across ages. On this clonotype itself: The antigen is unknown.

CDR1 and CDR2 (germline): SEHNR, FQNEAQ (reference sequence). This CDR3 is built from 14 residues. Trimming shortened V by 5 bases and J by 13 bases, and 21 bases separated the two germline ends. A sample-barcoded 5' primer and a J-beta primer mix were used in a second PCR of roughly 7 to 11 cycles. TCRdb itself ran the 5' RACE reads through MiXCR, one entry per CDR3 protein. This sample has 1.8 million or so distinct CDR3 sequences, with approximately 40% found just once. Study-wide findings and caveats: Older individuals had lower TCR beta diversity per million T cells (the decline was roughly linear). The study could not conclusively compare naive and antigen-experienced cells, given its unsorted PBMCs.

The individuals who served as donors were healthy Caucasians living in Russia, aged roughly 6 to 100. The sequence derives from a human donor in good health. Sequencing used blood. This chain connects TRBV7-9 to TRBJ2-1, with D maybe TRBD2 (5 bases). The CDR3 region has the DNA TGTGCCAGCAGCGCGGACTTAATCGGGGAGACCCAGTTCTTC. Translated, it gives CASSADLIGETQFF.